This entry lists 18 T cell receptor beta chains sequenced from one sample in a study of patients and donors after allogeneic stem cell transplantation. TCRdb processed the RT-PCR reads anew with MiXCR; each CDR3 protein has one entry. The sample shows approximately 410,000 distinct CDR3 sequences, 16% of them seen only once. The sequenced sample was blood, either unsorted or a sorted T cell fraction (not recorded which). The receptors were gathered from a human donor who was either an allogeneic HSCT recipient or a stem cell or donor lymphocyte infusion donor (not recorded which). It is not recorded whose cells these are; they may come from a transplant donor.

In this sample, this clonotype turned up many times. The CDR3 loop reads CASSHSGGLDTQYF. The CDR3 DNA is TGTGCCAGCAGCCACTCAGGGGGCCTTGATACGCAGTATTTT. V usage is TRBV7-9 and J usage is TRBJ2-3, with 8 bases identical to TRBD1. The CDR3 loop spans 14 amino acids. The ends lost 5 bases at V and 6 bases at J; junction bases unmatched: 7. The germline V gene has CDR1 SEHNR and CDR2 FQNEAQ (reference sequence). Complete variable domain (other parts from reference TRBV7-9 and TRBJ2-3): DTGVSQNPRHKITKRGQNVTFRCDPISEHNRLYWYRQTLGQGPEFLTYFQNEAQLEKSRLLSDRFSAERPKGSFSTLEIQRTEQGDSAMYLCASSHSGGLDTQYFGPGTRLTVL.

The V gene is TRBV20-1, the J gene TRBJ2-4, with TRBD2 as a possible D gene (6 bases). The ends were cut back, 5 bases at V and 5 bases at J, with 16 bases in the middle. Germline CDR1 DFQATT, CDR2 SNEGSKA (reference sequence). The CDR3 is made up of 14 amino acids. In nucleotides, the CDR3 is TGCAGTGCTCTCAACCGGGGGAGTCAAAACATTCAGTACTTC. This sequence encodes CSALNRGSQNIQYF.

This clonotype was detected many times. The chain is built from TRBV12-3 or TRBV12-4 and TRBJ2-1, with 11 bases matching TRBD2. The CDR3 has 16 residues. J lost 6 bases, V lost 6 bases, and 10 bases had no gene match. The CDR3 sequence: CASRPKGLAEPNEQFF. The CDR3 region has the DNA TGTGCCAGCAGACCCAAGGGACTAGCGGAGCCCAATGAGCAGTTCTTC.

This clonotype was found a few times. The V gene is TRBV5-1, the J gene TRBJ2-1; 9 bases align to TRBD1. With 5 bases clipped from V and 7 bases from J, the junction kept 10 bases outside the gene matches. Germline CDR1 SGHRS, CDR2 YFSETQ. The CDR3 has 15 residues. The CDR3 loop reads CASRTGQGLRNEQFF. CDR3 bases: TGCGCCAGCAGAACCGGACAGGGGTTACGGAATGAGCAGTTCTTC.

This clonotype came up a few times. The genes are TRBV28 and TRBJ2-7; TRBD1 is a possible D gene (5 bases). V lost 5 bases, J lost 4 bases, and 21 bases lay in between. The CDR3 is 16 residues long. CDR1 and CDR2 (germline): MDHEN, SYDVKM. For the CDR3, the DNA is TGTGCCAGCAGTCCGCCCCGGACACCGAGAGAATACGAGCAGTACTTC. Residues: CASSPPRTPREYEQYF.

This clonotype occurred many times. The V call is TRBV7-9, the J call TRBJ2-7; either TRBD1 or TRBD2 may supply D (5 bases each). Germline V CDR1 and CDR2: SEHNR, FQNEAQ (reference sequence). V gave up 5 bases and J gave up 5 bases, with 19 bases separating them. The CDR3 contains 15 residues. The CDR3 here is CASSRRDPIRNEQYF. CDR3 sequence (DNA): TGTGCCAGCAGCCGTCGGGACCCGATTAGGAACGAGCAGTACTTC.

This clonotype showed up just a few times. The CDR3 DNA reads TGCAGTGCTCACGTGGCGACCCGAGGGGACCAGTACTTC. Its protein product is CSAHVATRGDQYF. The gene calls are TRBV20-1 and TRBJ2-5; D tentatively fits TRBD1 or TRBD2 (5 bases each). Per the germline V gene, CDR1 is DFQATT and CDR2 is SNEGSKA (reference sequence). V shed 5 bases and J shed 10 bases, with 20 bases lying between them. CDR3 length equals 13 residues.

This clonotype was detected ten times or more. This sequence joins TRBV5-5 and TRBJ2-7, with 7 bases identical to TRBD1. Germline CDR1 reads SGHKS; CDR2 reads YYEKEE (reference sequence). V trimming: 2 bases; J trimming: 4 bases; junction bases outside the gene matches: 9. This CDR3 is 15 amino acids long. The CDR3 reads CASSLDWDSRYEQYF. For the CDR3, the DNA is TGTGCCAGCAGCTTAGACTGGGACAGCCGATACGAGCAGTACTTC.

A few counts support this clonotype. The chain joins TRBV20-1 to TRBJ1-5, with a weak D call TRBD1 (5 bases). Germline CDR1 is DFQATT and CDR2 is SNEGSKA (reference sequence). The CDR3 has 13 residues. Trimming left V 6 bases short and J 6 bases short, with 15 bases between. Here the CDR3 DNA reads TGCAGTGCACAAAAACGGGACGCTCAGCCCCAGCATTTT. This codes for CSAQKRDAQPQHF.

This chain links TRBV5-4 with TRBJ2-7; D not certain. Per germline, CDR1 SGHNT and CDR2 YYREEE (reference sequence). V was shortened by 1 base and J by 1 base, with 9 bases between the two germline ends. This CDR3 region has 14 residues. The CDR3 here is CASSLSDRSYEQYF. CDR3 in DNA: TGTGCCAGCAGCTTGTCGGACCGATCCTACGAGCAGTACTTC.

The chain links TRBV6-1 to TRBJ1-1; perhaps TRBD1 as D (5 bases). Germline V gives CDR1 MNHNS, CDR2 SASEGT. Deletions cut 4 bases from V and 5 bases from J, with 14 bases between. The CDR3 has 14 amino acids. The CDR3 bases are TGTGCCAGCAGTGGAAGGGGCGGACGGACTGAAGCTTTCTTT. As protein: CASSGRGGRTEAFF.

CDR3 amino acids: CASSTGPNTQYF. Written as DNA, the CDR3 is TGTGCCAGCAGTACGGGACCAAATACGCAGTATTTT. This rearrangement joins TRBV12-3 or TRBV12-4 to TRBJ2-3; the D call may be TRBD1 or TRBD2 (5 bases each). The CDR3 is made up of 12 amino acids. V shed 5 bases and J shed 7 bases, with 10 bases lying between them.

This clonotype was counted only a few times. The chain uses TRBV6-5 and TRBJ2-4; TRBD2 agrees at 9 bases. The CDR3 spans 16 residues. Germline lookup yields CDR1 MNHEY and CDR2 SVGAGI. V gave up 4 bases and J gave up 1 base; unmatched junction bases: 5. The CDR3 region has the DNA TGTGCCAGCAGTTCCGGGACTAGCCCGGCCAAAAACATTCAGTACTTC. Translating gives CASSSGTSPAKNIQYF.

This clonotype showed up many times. The V call is TRBV10-3, the J call TRBJ1-5; D gene uncertain. Germline V lookup: CDR1 ENHRY, CDR2 SYGVKD. V gave up 0 bases and J gave up 6 bases, with 3 bases separating them. The CDR3 extends over 12 amino acids. CDR3 in amino acids: CAISESGQPQHF. The CDR3 DNA sequence: TGTGCCATCAGTGAGTCGGGTCAGCCCCAGCATTTT.

The chain uses TRBV9 and TRBJ1-4, with a possible D match to TRBD1 (6 bases). V lost 3 bases, J lost 6 bases, and 18 bases lay in between. The CDR3 consists of 16 residues. The germline CDR1 and CDR2 sequences are SGDLS and YYNGEE. CDR3 sequence: CASSAHPGEVDEKLFF. The DNA for the CDR3 is TGTGCCAGCAGCGCACACCCAGGGGAAGTGGATGAAAAACTGTTTTTT. Filled out from reference TRBV9 and TRBJ1-4, the complete variable domain reads DSGVTQTPKHLITATGQRVTLRCSPRSGDLSVYWYQQSLDQGLQFLIQYYNGEERAKGNILERFSAQQFPDLHSELNLSSLELGDSALYFCASSAHPGEVDEKLFFGSGTQLSVL.

This clonotype was detected a few times. This chain joins TRBV9 and TRBJ2-1; D gene unclear. CDR1 and CDR2 (germline): SGDLS, YYNGEE. The V and J ends lost 4 bases and 9 bases respectively, with 14 bases between them. The CDR3 has 13 residues. The CDR3 is CASSPSRISEQFF. CDR3 sequence (DNA): TGTGCCAGCAGCCCTTCTAGAATTAGTGAGCAGTTCTTC.

The chain carries TRBV6-5 and TRBJ1-6; D gene ambiguous. Trimming removed 4 bases from V and 0 bases from J, with 10 bases in between. The germline gives CDR1 MNHEY, CDR2 SVGAGI. This CDR3 region has 16 residues. The CDR3, as DNA: TGTGCCAGCAGTTTCGCGGTGAACTCCTATAATTCACCCCTCCACTTT. Translation gives CASSFAVNSYNSPLHF.

The chain uses TRBV30 and TRBJ1-1; D call uncertain. The germline V gene has CDR1 GTSNPN and CDR2 SVGIG (reference sequence). The CDR3 loop spans 13 amino acids. The ends were cut back, 1 base at V and 10 bases at J, with 16 bases in the middle. The CDR3 here is CAWSDGSTGLAFF. The CDR3 DNA sequence: TGTGCCTGGAGTGACGGCTCTACTGGACTAGCTTTCTTT.